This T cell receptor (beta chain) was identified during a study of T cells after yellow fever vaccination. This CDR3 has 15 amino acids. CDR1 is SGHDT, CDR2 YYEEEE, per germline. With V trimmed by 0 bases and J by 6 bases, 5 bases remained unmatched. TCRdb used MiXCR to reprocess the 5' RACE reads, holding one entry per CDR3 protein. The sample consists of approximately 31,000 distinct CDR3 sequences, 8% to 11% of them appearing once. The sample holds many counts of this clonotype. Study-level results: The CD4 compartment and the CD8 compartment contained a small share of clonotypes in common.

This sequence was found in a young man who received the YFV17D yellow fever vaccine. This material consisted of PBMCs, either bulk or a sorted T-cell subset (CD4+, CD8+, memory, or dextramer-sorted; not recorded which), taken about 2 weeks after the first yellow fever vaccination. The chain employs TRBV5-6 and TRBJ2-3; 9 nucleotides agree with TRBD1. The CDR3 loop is CASSLGGQGLDTQYF. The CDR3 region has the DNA TGTGCCAGCAGCTTGGGGGGACAGGGCTTGGATACGCAGTATTTT.